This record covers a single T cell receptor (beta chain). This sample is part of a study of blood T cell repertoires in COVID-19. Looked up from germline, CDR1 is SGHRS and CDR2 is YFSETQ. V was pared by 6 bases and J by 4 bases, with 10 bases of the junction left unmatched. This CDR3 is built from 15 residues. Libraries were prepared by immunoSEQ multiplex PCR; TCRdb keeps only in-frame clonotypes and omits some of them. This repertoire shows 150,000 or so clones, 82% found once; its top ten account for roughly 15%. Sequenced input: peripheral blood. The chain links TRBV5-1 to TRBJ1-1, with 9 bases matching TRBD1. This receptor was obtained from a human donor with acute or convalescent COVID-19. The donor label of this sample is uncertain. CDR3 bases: TGCGCCAGCACCCTTGGAGGGACAGGGATCACTGAAGCTTTCTTT. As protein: CASTLGGTGITEAFF.